Shown below are 18 T cell receptor beta chains from a single sample sequenced in a study of regulatory T cells in long-lasting Graves disease. Investigators prepared the TCR beta libraries by applying iRepertoire HTBI primers and Arm-PCR of CDR3 regions. TCRdb redid the calling of the multiplex PCR reads with MiXCR, one entry per CDR3 protein. The data hold over 250,000 distinct CDR3 sequences, with approximately 20% observed a single time. Time point in this sample: persistent/refractory GD, antithyroid drugs over 5 years with positive TRAb. From RNA extracted from PBMCs, the TCR library was made. The material was peripheral blood mononuclear cells (PBMCs), obtained when the disease was refractory, from a patient treated with antithyroid drugs. The receptor source for this set is a female donor with Graves disease.

In its sample, this clonotype was seen many times. The rearrangement links TRBV20-1 to TRBJ2-7; D is uncertain. Germline assignment: CDR1 DFQATT and CDR2 SNEGSKA (reference sequence). The germline V and J ends were trimmed by 1 base and 2 bases, with 9 bases remaining between them. The CDR3 is made up of 13 amino acids. CDR3 sequence: CSARATNTYEQYF. CDR3 nucleotides: TGCAGTGCTAGAGCCACAAATACCTACGAGCAGTACTTC.

The V call is TRBV18, the J call TRBJ2-7, with TRBD2 identical over 8 bases. Germline loops: CDR1 KGHSH, CDR2 LQKENI. The CDR3 is 18 residues long. The V segment lost 3 bases and the J segment 3 bases; nucleotides outside the gene matches: 16. For the CDR3, the DNA is TGTGCCAGCTCACCCGAACTCCTACTAGCGGACTTCTACTACGAGCAGTACTTC. The encoded protein is CASSPELLLADFYYEQYF.

In this sample, this clonotype turned up a few times. The genes are TRBV7-2 and TRBJ2-2; D unclear. This CDR3 has 14 amino acids. V was pared by 3 bases and J by 8 bases, with 13 bases between. The germline CDR1 and CDR2 sequences are SGHTA and FQGNSA. CDR3 coding DNA: TGTGCCAGCAGCTTGAGTAGTCTCGGTGGGGAGCTGTTTTTT. Protein product: CASSLSSLGGELFF.

The chain recombines TRBV15 with TRBJ2-1, with TRBD2 identical over 8 bases. Germline loops: CDR1 LNHNV, CDR2 YYDKDF (reference sequence). With 0 bases clipped from V and 5 bases from J, the junction kept 6 bases outside the gene matches. This CDR3 has 16 amino acids. The CDR3 here is CATSRDRGSGNNEQFF. As DNA, the CDR3 is TGTGCCACCAGCAGAGATCGGGGTAGCGGGAACAATGAGCAGTTCTTC.

This clonotype was seen at least ten times. The gene calls are TRBV7-2 and TRBJ2-2; tentatively, D is TRBD2 (5 bases). The CDR3 length is 16 residues. The germline V and J ends were trimmed by 2 bases and 0 bases, with 10 bases remaining between them. The germline CDR1 and CDR2 sequences are SGHTA and FQGNSA. CDR3 protein: CASSLLASANTGELFF. In DNA, the CDR3 is TGTGCCAGCAGCTTATTAGCGTCCGCGAACACCGGGGAGCTGTTTTTT.

This clonotype came up a few times. The rearrangement links TRBV4-3 to TRBJ2-5, with TRBD2 matching over 9 bases. This CDR3 contains 16 residues. V shed 0 bases and J 7 bases; nucleotides not matched to a gene: 9. CDR1 and CDR2 (germline): LGHNA, YSLEER. CDR3 nucleotide sequence: TGCGCCAGCAGCCAAGATGGAAGTAGCGGGAGCGTGACCCAGTACTTC. Translated, it gives CASSQDGSSGSVTQYF.

This clonotype was picked up many times. This sequence joins TRBV5-1 and TRBJ2-7, with D possibly matching TRBD2 (5 bases). This CDR3 has 14 amino acids. The germline CDR1 and CDR2 sequences are SGHRS and YFSETQ. V dropped 4 bases and J dropped 1 base, with 12 bases sitting between them. CDR3 nucleotide sequence: TGCGCCAGCAGCGCGGGTCCGACATCCTACGAGCAGTACTTC. Amino acid sequence: CASSAGPTSYEQYF.

This clonotype was observed a handful of times. This chain joins TRBV19 and TRBJ1-5; D gene ambiguous. The CDR3 runs to 13 residues. V lost 3 bases to trimming and J lost 2 bases, with 5 bases between them. The germline V gene encodes CDR1 LNHDA and CDR2 SQIVND (reference sequence). The CDR3 sequence: CASSIRGNQPQHF. DNA for the CDR3: TGTGCCAGTAGTATCCGAGGCAATCAGCCCCAGCATTTT. Together with reference TRBV19 and TRBJ1-5, the CDR3 gives the full variable domain: DGGITQSPKYLFRKEGQNVTLSCEQNLNHDAMYWYRQDPGQGLRLIYYSQIVNDFQKGDIAEGYSVSREKKESFPLTVTSAQKNPTAFYLCASSIRGNQPQHFGDGTRLSIL.

The V gene is TRBV6-9, the J gene TRBJ2-1; unclear D gene. Germline V CDR1 and CDR2: MNHGY, SVAAGI. Trimming left V 3 bases short and J 9 bases short, with 9 bases between. CDR3 length equals 12 residues. The CDR3 spells CASSYAHREQFF. In nucleotides, the CDR3 is TGTGCCAGCAGTTACGCCCACCGTGAGCAGTTCTTC.

The chain joins TRBV2 to TRBJ2-3; 9 bases fit TRBD2. The CDR3 covers 15 residues. Germline values: CDR1 SNHLY, CDR2 FYNNEI. With V trimmed by 6 bases and J by 2 bases, 6 bases remained unmatched. Here the CDR3 DNA reads TGTGCCAGCAGCTTTAGCGGGAGTGTCACAGATACGCAGTATTTT. Translated: CASSFSGSVTDTQYF.

The chain joins TRBV6-1 to TRBJ1-5, with a weak D call TRBD1 (5 bases). Germline V lookup: CDR1 MNHNS, CDR2 SASEGT. The CDR3 loop spans 13 amino acids. V was cut by 6 bases and J by 5 bases, with 11 bases left in between. The CDR3, as DNA: TGTGCCAGCAGCGCTATGGGGGATCAGCCCCAGCATTTT. Encoded protein: CASSAMGDQPQHF.

The gene calls are TRBV11-2 and TRBJ2-2; 9 positions match TRBD1. This CDR3 region has 17 residues. Trimming cost V 5 bases and J 2 bases; bases outside gene matches: 9. Germline V gives CDR1 SGHAT, CDR2 FQNNGV. CDR3 residues: CASSINDRGSNTGELFF. Written as DNA, the CDR3 is TGTGCCAGCAGCATCAACGACAGGGGGAGTAACACCGGGGAGCTGTTTTTT. Supplemented by reference TRBV11-2 and TRBJ2-2, the full variable domain reads EAGVAQSPRYKIIEKRQSVAFWCNPISGHATLYWYQQILGQGPKLLIQFQNNGVVDDSQLPKDRFSAERLKGVDSTLKIQPAKLEDSAVYLCASSINDRGSNTGELFFGEGSRLTVL.

This clonotype was counted many times. The rearrangement links TRBV27 to TRBJ1-1; D is perhaps TRBD1 (6 bases). Trimming stripped 6 bases from V and 9 bases from J, with 17 bases between. The germline gives CDR1 MNHEY, CDR2 SMNVEV (reference sequence). CDR3 length equals 13 residues. The chain's CDR3 is CASSPSGVTKAFF. CDR3 DNA: TGTGCCAGCAGCCCCTCAGGGGTTACTAAAGCTTTCTTT.

This clonotype showed up many times. CDR3 sequence reads: CASQGADYEQYF. DNA of the CDR3: TGTGCCAGTCAGGGGGCGGACTACGAGCAGTACTTC. The chain combines TRBV27 with TRBJ2-7, with 8 bases fitting TRBD1. Germline lookup yields CDR1 MNHEY and CDR2 SMNVEV (reference sequence). The CDR3 totals 12 residues. After removal of 9 bases from V and 3 bases from J, the junction contained 4 bases not matched to a gene.

The genes are TRBV6-2 or TRBV6-3 and TRBJ2-1; TRBD2 aligns across 8 bases. The length of the CDR3 is 15 residues. V shed 6 bases and J 7 bases; nucleotides not matched to a gene: 11. Germline values: CDR1 MNHEY, CDR2 SVGEGT. The CDR3 sequence: CASSGVVTSENEQFF. The DNA of the CDR3 is TGTGCCAGCAGCGGGGTCGTGACTAGCGAAAATGAGCAGTTCTTC.

This clonotype was seen a few times. The V call is TRBV20-1, the J call TRBJ2-5; D tentatively reads TRBD1 or TRBD2 (7 bases each). The CDR3 has 13 amino acids. CDR1 is DFQATT and CDR2 is SNEGSKA in the germline V gene (reference sequence). Trimming took off 5 bases at V and 5 bases at J, with 15 bases between the two ends. CDR3 in amino acids: CSAGGGQRETQYF. The CDR3 nucleotides read TGCAGTGCTGGGGGGGGACAGCGGGAGACCCAGTACTTC.

This chain uses TRBV7-6 with TRBJ1-6, with 10 bases aligning to TRBD1. V lost 5 bases to trimming and J lost 7 bases; unmatched junction nucleotides: 8. The CDR3 has 16 amino acids. CDR1 is SGHVS, CDR2 FNYEAQ, per germline. The CDR3 spells CASSPGTGEANSPLHF. The CDR3 DNA follows: TGTGCCAGCAGCCCAGGGACAGGGGAGGCGAATTCACCCCTCCACTTT.

This clonotype was seen only a few times. V gene TRBV4-3 combines with J gene TRBJ1-4; 7 bases fit TRBD1. The CDR3 consists of 16 residues. Germline CDR1 is LGHNA and CDR2 is YSLEER. Unmatched junction bases numbered 12, after V lost 1 base and J lost 10 bases. The CDR3 sequence: CASSQGTGAFWGKLFF. DNA of the CDR3: TGCGCCAGCAGCCAAGGGACAGGCGCTTTCTGGGGAAAACTGTTTTTT.